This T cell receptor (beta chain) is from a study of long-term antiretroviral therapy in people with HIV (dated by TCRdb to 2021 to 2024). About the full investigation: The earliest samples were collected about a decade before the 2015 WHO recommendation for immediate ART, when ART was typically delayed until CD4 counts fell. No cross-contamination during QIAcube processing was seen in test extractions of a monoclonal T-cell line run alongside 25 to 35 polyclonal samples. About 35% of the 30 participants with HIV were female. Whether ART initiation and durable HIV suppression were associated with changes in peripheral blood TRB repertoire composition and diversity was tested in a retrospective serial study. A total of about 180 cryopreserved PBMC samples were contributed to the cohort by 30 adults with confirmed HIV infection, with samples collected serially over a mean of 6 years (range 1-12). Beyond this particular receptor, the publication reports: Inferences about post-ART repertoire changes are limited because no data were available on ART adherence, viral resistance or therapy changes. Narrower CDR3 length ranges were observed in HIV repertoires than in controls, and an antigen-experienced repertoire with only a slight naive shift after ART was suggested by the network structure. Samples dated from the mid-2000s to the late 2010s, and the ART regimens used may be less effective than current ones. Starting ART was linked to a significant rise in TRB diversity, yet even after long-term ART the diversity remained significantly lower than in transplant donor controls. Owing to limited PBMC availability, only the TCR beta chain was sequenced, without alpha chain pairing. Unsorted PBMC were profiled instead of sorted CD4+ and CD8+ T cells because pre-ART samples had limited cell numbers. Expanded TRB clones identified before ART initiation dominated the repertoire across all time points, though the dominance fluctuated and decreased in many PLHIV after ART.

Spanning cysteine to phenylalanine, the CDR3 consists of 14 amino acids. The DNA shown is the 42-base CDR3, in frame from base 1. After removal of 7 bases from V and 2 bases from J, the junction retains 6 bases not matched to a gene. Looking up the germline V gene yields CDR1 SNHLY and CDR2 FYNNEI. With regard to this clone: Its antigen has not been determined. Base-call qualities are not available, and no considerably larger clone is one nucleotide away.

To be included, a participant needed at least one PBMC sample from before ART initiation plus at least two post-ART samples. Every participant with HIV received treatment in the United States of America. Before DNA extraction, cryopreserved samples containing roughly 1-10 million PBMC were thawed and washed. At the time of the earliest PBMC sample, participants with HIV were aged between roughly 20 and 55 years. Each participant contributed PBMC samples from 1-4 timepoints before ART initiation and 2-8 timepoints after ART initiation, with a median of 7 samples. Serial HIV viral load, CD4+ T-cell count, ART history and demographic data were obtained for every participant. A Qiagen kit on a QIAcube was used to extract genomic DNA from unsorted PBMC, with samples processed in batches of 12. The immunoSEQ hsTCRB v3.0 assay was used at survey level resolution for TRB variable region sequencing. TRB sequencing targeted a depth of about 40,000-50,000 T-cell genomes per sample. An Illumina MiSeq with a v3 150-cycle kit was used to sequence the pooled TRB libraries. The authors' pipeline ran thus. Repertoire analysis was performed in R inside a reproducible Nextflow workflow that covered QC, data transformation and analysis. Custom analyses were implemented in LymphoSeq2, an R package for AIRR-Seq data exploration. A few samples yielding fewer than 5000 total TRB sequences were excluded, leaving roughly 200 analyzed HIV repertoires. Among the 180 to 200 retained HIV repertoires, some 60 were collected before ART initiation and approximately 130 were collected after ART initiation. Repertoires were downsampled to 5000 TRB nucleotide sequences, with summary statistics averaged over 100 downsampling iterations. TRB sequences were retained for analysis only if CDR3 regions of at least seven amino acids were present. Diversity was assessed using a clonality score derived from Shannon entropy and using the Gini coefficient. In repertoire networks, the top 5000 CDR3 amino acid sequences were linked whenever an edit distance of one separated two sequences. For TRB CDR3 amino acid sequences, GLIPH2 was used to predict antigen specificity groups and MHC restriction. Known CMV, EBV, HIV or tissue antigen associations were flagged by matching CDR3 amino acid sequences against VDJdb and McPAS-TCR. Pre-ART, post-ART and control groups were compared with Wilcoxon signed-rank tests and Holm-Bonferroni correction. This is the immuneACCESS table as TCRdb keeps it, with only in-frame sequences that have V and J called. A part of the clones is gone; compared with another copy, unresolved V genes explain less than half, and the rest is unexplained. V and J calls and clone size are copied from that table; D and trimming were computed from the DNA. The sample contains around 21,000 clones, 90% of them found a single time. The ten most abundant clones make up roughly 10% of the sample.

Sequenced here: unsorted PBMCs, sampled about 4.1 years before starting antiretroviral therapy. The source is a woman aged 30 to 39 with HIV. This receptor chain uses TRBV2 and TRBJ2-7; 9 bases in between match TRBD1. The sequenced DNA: TGTGCCAGCAACCCACAGGGGGCAGCCTACGAGCAGTACTTC. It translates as CASNPQGAAYEQYF. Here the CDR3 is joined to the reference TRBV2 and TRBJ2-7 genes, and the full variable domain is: EPEVTQTPSHQVTQMGQEVILRCVPISNHLYFYWYRQILGQKVEFLVSFYNNEISEKSEIFDDQFSVERPDGSNFTLKIRSTKLEDSAMYFCASNPQGAAYEQYFGPGTRLTVT.